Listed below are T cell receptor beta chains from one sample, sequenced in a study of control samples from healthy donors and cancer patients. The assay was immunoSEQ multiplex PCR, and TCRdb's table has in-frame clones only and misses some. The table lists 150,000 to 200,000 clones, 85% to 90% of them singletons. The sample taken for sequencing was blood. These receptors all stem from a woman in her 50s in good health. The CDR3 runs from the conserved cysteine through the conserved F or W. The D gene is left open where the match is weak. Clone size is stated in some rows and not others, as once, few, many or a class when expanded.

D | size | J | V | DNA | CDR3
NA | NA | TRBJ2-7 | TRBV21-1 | TGTGCCAGCTCCGTCAGGGTCCGCTCCTACGAGCAGTACTTC | CASSVRVRSYEQYF
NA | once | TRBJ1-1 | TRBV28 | TGTGCCAGCAGCAAGGGGGGCTCGGGAACTGAAGCTTTCTTT | CASSKGGSGTEAFF
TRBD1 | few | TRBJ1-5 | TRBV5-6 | TGTGCCAGCAGCTTTGGGACAGGGGTTCTGGGACAGCCCCAGCATTTT | CASSFGTGVLGQPQHF
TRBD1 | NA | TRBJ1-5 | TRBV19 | TGTGCCAGTACCTCAACCGGGACAGTCCGCAATCAGCCCCAGCATTTT | CASTSTGTVRNQPQHF
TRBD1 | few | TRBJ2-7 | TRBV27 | TGTGCCAGCAGTTACGTCGTCGGACAGGGTGGTACCAACGAGCAGTACTTC | CASSYVVGQGGTNEQYF
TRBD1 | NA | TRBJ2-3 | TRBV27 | TGTGCCAGCAGAATGGACAGGGCCCCCAACTTGGGCACAGATACGCAGTATTTT | CASRMDRAPNLGTDTQYF
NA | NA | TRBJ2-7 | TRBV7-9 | TGTGCCAGCAGCAGCGGGGGGACAGGTCCCTACGAGCAGTACTTC | CASSSGGTGPYEQYF
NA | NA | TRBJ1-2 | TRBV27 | TGTGCCAGCAGCTTGGACTCTTCTGTCTGGTATGGCTACACCTTC | CASSLDSSVWYGYTF
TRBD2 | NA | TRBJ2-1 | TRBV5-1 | TGCGCCAGCAGCTTGGAGGTGCTAGCGGGGGTAAATGAGCAGTTCTTC | CASSLEVLAGVNEQFF
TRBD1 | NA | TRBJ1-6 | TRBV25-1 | TGTGCCAGCAGTGAATCCCACAGGGGAAATTCACCCCTCCACTTT | CASSESHRGNSPLHF
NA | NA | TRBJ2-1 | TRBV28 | TGTGCCAGCAGTGGGCTTTGGGATGAGCAGTTCTTC | CASSGLWDEQFF
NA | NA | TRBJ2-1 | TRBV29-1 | TGCAGCGTTGAGATGGGATGGGACAATGAGCAGTTCTTC | CSVEMGWDNEQFF
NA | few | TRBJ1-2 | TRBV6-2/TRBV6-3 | TGTGCCAGCGGCCTTGAATATGGCTACACCTTC | CASGLEYGYTF
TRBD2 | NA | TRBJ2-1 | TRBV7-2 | TGTGCCAGCAGCCCAACCCTAGCGGGAAGCAATGAGCAGTTCTTC | CASSPTLAGSNEQFF
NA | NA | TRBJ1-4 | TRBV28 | TGTGCCAGCGTTGACGGTGAAAAACTGTTTTTT | CASVDGEKLFF
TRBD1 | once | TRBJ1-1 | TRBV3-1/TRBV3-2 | TGTGCCAGCAGCCAAACAGGGGCGCTTGAAGCTTTCTTT | CASSQTGALEAFF
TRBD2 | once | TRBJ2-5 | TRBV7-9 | TGTGCCAGCAGCTTAGCGGGACTAGCGGGGGAAGAGACCCAGTACTTC | CASSLAGLAGEETQYF
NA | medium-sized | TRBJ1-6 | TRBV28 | TGTGCCAGCAGTTTTCGAGGGGATAATTCACCCCTCCACTTT | CASSFRGDNSPLHF
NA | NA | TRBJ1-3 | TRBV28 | TGTGCCAGCCGGGAGAGAAACACCATATATTTT | CASRERNTIYF
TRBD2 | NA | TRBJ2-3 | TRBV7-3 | TGTGCCAGCTCGGGCGGGAGAACAGATACGCAGTATTTT | CASSGGRTDTQYF
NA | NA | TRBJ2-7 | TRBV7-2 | TGTGCCAGCAGCTTAAGTTCCGGTGCTGCCTACGAGCAGTACTTC | CASSLSSGAAYEQYF
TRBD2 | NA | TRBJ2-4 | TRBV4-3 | TGCGCCAGCAGCCAAGATTCAGCGGGAGAAGGCATTCAGTACTTC | CASSQDSAGEGIQYF
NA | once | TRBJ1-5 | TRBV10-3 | TGTGCCGTAGGGGGGCGGAATCAGCCCCAGCATTTT | CAVGGRNQPQHF
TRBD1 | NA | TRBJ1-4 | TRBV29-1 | TGCAGCGTTGCCCGGACAGGGGTTGTGGGTGAAAAACTGTTTTTT | CSVARTGVVGEKLFF
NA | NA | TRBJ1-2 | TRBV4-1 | TGCGCCAGCAGCCAGGGGAGATCAACCTATGGCTACACCTTC | CASSQGRSTYGYTF
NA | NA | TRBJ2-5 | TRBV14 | TGTGCCAGCAGCCCGATCGGCAGCGGGGAGACCCAGTACTTC | CASSPIGSGETQYF
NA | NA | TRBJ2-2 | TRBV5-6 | TGTGCCAGCAGTAAGGGACATAGCACCGGGGAGCTGTTTTTT | CASSKGHSTGELFF
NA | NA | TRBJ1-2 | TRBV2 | TGTGCCAGCACGCGACAAAGGGTCTTGGACTATGGCTACACCTTC | CASTRQRVLDYGYTF
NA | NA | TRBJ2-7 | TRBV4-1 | TGCGCCAGCAGCGTAAGACTAGAAGTGTACGAGCAGTACTTC | CASSVRLEVYEQYF
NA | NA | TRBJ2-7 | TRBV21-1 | TGTGCCAGCAGCCCAACAGGCCCGAAGTACGAGCAGTACTTC | CASSPTGPKYEQYF
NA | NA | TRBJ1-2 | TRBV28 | TGTGCCAGCAGTAATCCGGGGGGCTACACCTTC | CASSNPGGYTF
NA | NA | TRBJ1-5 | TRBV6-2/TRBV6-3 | TGTGCCAGCAGTCCGGGCCGCCTAATCGGTTCCAATCAGCCCCAGCATTTT | CASSPGRLIGSNQPQHF
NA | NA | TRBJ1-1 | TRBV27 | TGTGCCAGCAGAGGTGAGGTGTCTGTCGGAGCTTTCTTT | CASRGEVSVGAFF
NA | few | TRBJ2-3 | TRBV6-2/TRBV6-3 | TGTGCCAGCAGTTACTCAGGACTCCCCCACTTGCAGTATTTT | CASSYSGLPHLQYF
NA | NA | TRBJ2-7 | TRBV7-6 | TGTGCCAGCAGCTTAGGGACCTTGGGATCCTACGAGCAGTACTTC | CASSLGTLGSYEQYF
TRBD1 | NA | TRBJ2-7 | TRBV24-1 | TGTGCCACCAGTGCCCCAGGACAGGGTGGCGAGCAGTACTTC | CATSAPGQGGEQYF
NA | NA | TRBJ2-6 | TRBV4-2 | TGTGCCAGCAGCCAAGATACTGGGTGGGGGGCCAACGTCCTGACTTTC | CASSQDTGWGANVLTF
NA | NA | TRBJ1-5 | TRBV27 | TGTGCCAGCAGTTACAATCAGCCCCAGCATTTT | CASSYNQPQHF
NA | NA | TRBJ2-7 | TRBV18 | TGTGCCAGCTCCCCCGGAGGGAACGGCAACGAGCAGTACTTC | CASSPGGNGNEQYF
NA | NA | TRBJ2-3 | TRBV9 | TGTGCCAGCAGTCCCTGGCAGTTCACAGATACGCAGTATTTT | CASSPWQFTDTQYF
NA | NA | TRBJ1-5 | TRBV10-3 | TGTGCCATCAGTGAGCCGGGGAATCAGCCCCAGCATTTT | CAISEPGNQPQHF
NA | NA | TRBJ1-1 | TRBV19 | TGTGCCAGTAGTACGACAAATATGAACACTGAAGCTTTCTTT | CASSTTNMNTEAFF
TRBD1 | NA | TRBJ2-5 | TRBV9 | TGTGCCAGCAGCGGCCCAGGGGGAGAGACCCAGTACTTC | CASSGPGGETQYF
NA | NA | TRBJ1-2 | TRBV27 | TGTGCCAGCAGTTTATACTTGAACGGGATTCACTATGGCTACACCTTC | CASSLYLNGIHYGYTF
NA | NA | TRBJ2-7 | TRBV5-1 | TGCGCCAGCAGCCCGACCCCTGACCTAGCCTACGAGCAGTACTTC | CASSPTPDLAYEQYF
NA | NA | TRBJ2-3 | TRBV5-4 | TGTGCCAGCAGCTTGGTCAGGCAGACAGATACGCAGTATTTT | CASSLVRQTDTQYF
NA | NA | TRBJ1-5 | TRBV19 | TGTGCCAGTAAACCTGGGAATCAGCCCCAGCATTTT | CASKPGNQPQHF
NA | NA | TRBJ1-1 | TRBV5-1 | TGCGCCAGCAGCGTGAGAGGGCAGGGCACTGAAGCTTTCTTT | CASSVRGQGTEAFF
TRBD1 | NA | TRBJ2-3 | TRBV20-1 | TGCAGGGGGACAGGGCCAGATACGCAGTATTTT | CRGTGPDTQYF
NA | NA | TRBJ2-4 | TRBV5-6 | TGTGCCAGCAGCTTTCGCCCGACGTCCCAAAACATTCAGTACTTC | CASSFRPTSQNIQYF
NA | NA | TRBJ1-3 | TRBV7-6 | TGTGCCAGCAGCTTAGCGGGTGAGGGGAACTCTGGAAACACCATATATTTT | CASSLAGEGNSGNTIYF
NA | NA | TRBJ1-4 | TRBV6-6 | TGTGCCAGCAGTTACTCGAACGGGGTTAATGAAAAACTGTTTTTT | CASSYSNGVNEKLFF
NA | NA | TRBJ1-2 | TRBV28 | TGTGCCAGCAGTCCGCCTTCGAGGGGTGCAGGCTACACCTTC | CASSPPSRGAGYTF
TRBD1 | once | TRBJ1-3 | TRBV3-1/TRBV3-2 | TGTGCCAGCAGCCTCCGACAGGGGGCGGGAGAAAACACCATATATTTT | CASSLRQGAGENTIYF
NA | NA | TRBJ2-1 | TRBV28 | TGTGCCAGCAGTTCACCCTCGGTAAGCAATGAGCAGTTCTTC | CASSSPSVSNEQFF
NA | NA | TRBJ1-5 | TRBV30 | TGTGCCTGGAGTGTCCGGGGCAATCAGCCCCAGCATTTT | CAWSVRGNQPQHF
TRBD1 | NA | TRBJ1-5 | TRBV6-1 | TGTGCCAGCAGTGAAGGGGTATCAGGGGGGCCCCAGCATTTT | CASSEGVSGGPQHF
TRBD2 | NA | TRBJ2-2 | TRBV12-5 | TGTGCTAGTGGTTTGGGACTAGCGGGCCCCACCGGGGAGCTGTTTTTT | CASGLGLAGPTGELFF